This T cell receptor (beta chain) was documented in a study of human T cells and chemical hapten exposure. Time point indicated: pre-sensitization, week 0. Treatment here: therapeutic diphenylcyclopropenone sensitization with weekly scalp DPC. This CDR3 has 14 amino acids. Germline CDR1 SGHAT, CDR2 FQDESV (reference sequence). V was cut by 6 bases and J by 4 bases, with 13 bases left in between. Via MiXCR, TCRdb re-called the RACE reads, giving one row per CDR3 protein. The sample shows around 180,000 distinct CDR3 sequences, approximately 31% of them seen only once. The receptor's source is a woman aged 30 to 39 with alopecia areata. Some clones in this sample may be carry-over from other donors' samples. Sequencing was performed on whole blood, taken in connection with sensitization to the hapten diphenylcyclopropenone (DPC). V usage is TRBV11-1 and J usage is TRBJ1-3, with a possible D match to TRBD1 (5 bases). CDR3 sequence (DNA): TGTGCCAGCAGTATGGGACGCTCCGGAAACACCATATATTTT. As protein: CASSMGRSGNTIYF.